The entry that follows covers one TCR beta chain sequence. This clonotype showed up just a few times. The antigen it binds to is not known. Base qualities are not recorded, but no much larger clone differs from it by a single base. These data belong to a study of spatial heterogeneity in lung cancer (dated by TCRdb to between 2018 and 2020). Some background on the complete study: Beta-chain transcripts were consistently detected in greater numbers than alpha-chain transcripts, which likely reflected higher beta-chain transcript abundance. Nonsynonymous mutation counts, determined by whole-exome sequencing of tumor tissue, were related to features of the TCR repertoire. In the raw uncorrected reads, each unique combination of TCR and UMI appeared more than ten times on average. The study quantitatively compared TCR alpha and beta repertoires across multiple tumor regions, matched nontumor lung and blood in non-small cell lung cancer. In tumor regions, TCR transcript counts showed a strong correlation with a T cell transcriptional module score from matched bulk RNA-seq. At surgery, both alpha and beta chains were TCR-sequenced in some 220 tumor regions, 63 to 80 matched nontumor lung samples and 56 PBMC samples.

Broad study findings and their caveats: The count of ubiquitous expanded TCRs correlated with the count of ubiquitous nonsynonymous mutations, and the count of regional expanded TCRs correlated with the count of regional nonsynonymous mutations. A correlation was observed between the number of expanded intratumoral alpha and beta TCRs and the tumor nonsynonymous mutation count. Estimated TCR-seq coverage of tumor T cells was only 5.5% to 8% for alpha chains and approximately 12% for beta chains. Confirming at a functional level the hypothesis that regional TCRs recognize regional mutations was considered to require additional single-cell paired TCR alpha and beta sequencing.

V ends up 6 bases short and J 7 bases short, with an unmatched junction base count of 9. CDR1 DFQATT and CDR2 SNEGSKA were looked up in the germline V gene (reference sequence). Including the terminal cysteine and phenylalanine, the CDR3 comprises 15 residues. Only the CDR3 region is kept as DNA, spanning 45 bases read in frame from base 1. The method was 5' RACE. Instrument used: NextSeq 500. In the TCR library protocol, a unique molecular identifier was attached to each TCR cDNA molecule so that PCR and sequencing errors could be corrected. The original pipeline was this. Decombinator tools were used for TCR identification, UMI-based error correction and CDR3 extraction. TCRs above a frequency of 2 per 1,000, corresponding to the top 1% of the tumor frequency distribution, were defined as expanded. Expanded tumor TCRs were classed as regional if statistically deemed absent (corrected P<0.05) from at least one tumor region, otherwise ubiquitous. Renyi diversity was calculated using the R vegan package after each repertoire was subsampled 100 times to 5,000 TCRs. To build CDR3 similarity networks, amino acid triplet string-kernel similarity was used, and CDR3s were connected when their pairwise similarity was above 0.82. Through fastp at Q25 and MiXCR, TCRdb rebuilt clones from the public reads, retaining in-frame beta chains. Every entry covers one CDR3 protein and lists the most common genes and DNA from its rows. TCRdb, not the authors, supplied the V and J calls. This sample is represented by 100,000 or so distinct CDR3 sequences; about 4.4% of them were singletons. Of the sample, around 20% falls within the top ten clones.

The label giving this sample's time point can be read as: sample taken at primary tumor resection. The donors were some 70 patients from the lung TRACERx cohort who had early-stage, untreated non-small cell lung cancer. For TCR sequencing, whole RNA was extracted from tumor and nontumor lung tissue, or from cryopreserved PBMC samples, and no cell sorting was done. Only patients with enough RNA available from two or more tumor regions were chosen for TCR sequencing. A lung pathologist reviewed the tumor and adjacent nontumor lung specimens before the specimens were selected. The sample was lung tumor tissue, taken at surgery. The rearrangement joined TRBV20-1 to TRBJ2-1; TRBD2 agrees with 13 junctional bases. This receptor was obtained from a male donor with early-stage non-small cell lung cancer. Here is the DNA: TGCAGTGCCATAACTAGCGGGAGGGCAATAAATGAGCAGTTCTTC. Translation gives CSAITSGRAINEQFF.